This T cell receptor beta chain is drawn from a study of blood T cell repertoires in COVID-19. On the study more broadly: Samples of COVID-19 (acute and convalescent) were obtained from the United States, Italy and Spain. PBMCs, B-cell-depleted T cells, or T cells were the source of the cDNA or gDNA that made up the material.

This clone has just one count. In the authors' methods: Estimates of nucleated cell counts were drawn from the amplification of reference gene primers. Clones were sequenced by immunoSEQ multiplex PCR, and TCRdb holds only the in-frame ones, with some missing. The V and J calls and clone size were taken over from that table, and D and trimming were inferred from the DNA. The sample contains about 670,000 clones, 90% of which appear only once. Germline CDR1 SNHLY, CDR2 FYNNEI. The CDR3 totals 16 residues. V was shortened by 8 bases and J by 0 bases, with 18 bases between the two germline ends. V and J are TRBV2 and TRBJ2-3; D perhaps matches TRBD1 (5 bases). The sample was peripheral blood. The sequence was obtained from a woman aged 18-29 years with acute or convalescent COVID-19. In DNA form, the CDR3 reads TGTGCCAGCGCGGACAACAGGTCTCCTAGCACAGATACGCAGTATTTT. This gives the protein CASADNRSPSTDTQYF.